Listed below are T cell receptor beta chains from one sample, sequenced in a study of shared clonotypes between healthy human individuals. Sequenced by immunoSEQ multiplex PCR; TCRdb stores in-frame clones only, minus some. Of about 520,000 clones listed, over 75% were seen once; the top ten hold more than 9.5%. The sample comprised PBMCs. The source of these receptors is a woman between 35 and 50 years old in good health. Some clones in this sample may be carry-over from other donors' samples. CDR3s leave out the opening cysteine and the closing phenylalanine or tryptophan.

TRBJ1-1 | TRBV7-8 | ASSLWTGLNTEAF
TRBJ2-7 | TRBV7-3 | ASSSGLGAYEQY
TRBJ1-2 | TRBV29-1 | SGEGAYGYT
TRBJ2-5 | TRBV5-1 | ASSLVLAGDQETQY
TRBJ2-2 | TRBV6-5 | ASSYQPPHGELF
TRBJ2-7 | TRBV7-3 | ASSPEAHSYEQY
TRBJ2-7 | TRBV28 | ASSLRGVQYEQY
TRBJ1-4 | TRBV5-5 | ASSLVRQGDEKLV
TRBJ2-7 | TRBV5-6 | ASSLVSSGVEGEQY
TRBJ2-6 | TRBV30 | AWSRDSGANVLT
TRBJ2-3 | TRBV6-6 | AVRAGGDTDTQY
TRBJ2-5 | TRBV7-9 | ASSLATGEETQY
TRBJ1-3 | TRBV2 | ASTRAGLGNTIY
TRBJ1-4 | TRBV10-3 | AISESARGANEKLF
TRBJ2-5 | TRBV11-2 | ASSLGDPGYQETQY